These 25 T cell receptor beta chains share one sample of origin, sequenced in a study of CD8 T cells in ankylosing spondylitis. TCRdb ran MiXCR on the 5' RACE reads and lists one entry per CDR3 protein. This sample has almost 400,000 distinct CDR3 sequences, with 20% to 25% found just once. Points from the study as a whole: In ankylosing spondylitis blood, a motif of fewer than 10 highly homologous TCR beta variants appeared characteristic.

Which antigens these TCRs recognize remains unknown. Sequenced input: blood, either unsorted or a sorted T cell fraction (not recorded which). The receptors were gathered from a male donor with ankylosing spondylitis.

This clonotype was observed at least ten times. The chain carries TRBV2 and TRBJ1-1; D gene unclear. V lost 4 bases and J 0 bases, leaving 6 bases between the germline ends. Germline CDR1 SNHLY, CDR2 FYNNEI. CDR3 length: 13 amino acids. The CDR3 loop reads CASSAMMNTEAFF. The CDR3 nucleotides are TGTGCCAGCAGTGCTATGATGAACACTGAAGCTTTCTTT.

The chain links TRBV11-1 to TRBJ1-4, with unresolved D. Trimming took 3 bases from V and 7 from J, leaving 12 bases between them. The CDR3 covers 14 residues. Germline V gives CDR1 SGHAT, CDR2 FQDESV (reference sequence). The CDR3 sequence: CASSFSRTTEKLFF. CDR3 nucleotide sequence: TGTGCCAGCAGCTTCTCCAGGACCACTGAAAAACTGTTTTTT.

In this sample, this clonotype turned up a few times. CDR3 bases: TGTGCCAGCAGACGCGGGGGTACTGAAGCTTTCTTT. Translated: CASRRGGTEAFF. The J gene is TRBJ1-1, the V gene TRBV3-1, with D possibly TRBD1 on 5 matching bases. CDR1 and CDR2 (germline): LGHDT, YNNKEL (reference sequence). The CDR3 spans 12 residues. Trimming pared 6 bases from V and 5 bases from J, leaving 10 bases between.

The rearrangement joins TRBV11-2 to TRBJ2-5, with D perhaps TRBD2 (6 bases). CDR1 and CDR2 (germline): SGHAT, FQNNGV. This CDR3 comprises 14 residues. V gave up 0 bases and J gave up 12 bases, with 17 bases separating them. CDR3 sequence reads: CASSLDRSSVLEYF. As DNA, the CDR3 is TGTGCCAGCAGCTTAGATAGGTCTAGCGTACTCGAGTACTTC.

V is TRBV9 and J is TRBJ2-1; D is undetermined. Trimming cost V 0 bases and J 9 bases, with 10 bases left between them. Germline V gene sequence: CDR1 SGDLS, CDR2 YYNGEE. The CDR3 covers 13 residues. The CDR3 DNA follows: TGTGCCAGCAGCGTAGCGAGTGCTGGTGAGCAGTTCTTC. Its translation: CASSVASAGEQFF.

The chain carries TRBV20-1 and TRBJ2-5; 13 bases agree with TRBD2. The germline CDR1 and CDR2 sequences are DFQATT and SNEGSKA (reference sequence). J lost 3 bases, V lost 6 bases, and 10 bases had no gene match. This CDR3 is built from 16 residues. CDR3 nucleotide sequence: TGCAGTGCCACTTTGGGTGGGACTAGCGGGGAAGAGACCCAGTACTTC. Translated, it gives CSATLGGTSGEETQYF.

This rearrangement joins TRBV3-1 to TRBJ2-5; D might be TRBD1 (5 bases). Trimming took off 4 bases at V and 8 bases at J, with 17 bases between the two ends. The CDR3 is 14 amino acids. Germline V gives CDR1 LGHDT, CDR2 YNNKEL (reference sequence). The CDR3 is CASSPYRFSGTQYF. CDR3 DNA sequence: TGTGCCAGCAGCCCATACAGGTTTAGTGGAACCCAGTACTTC.

This clonotype was counted a few times. The chain employs TRBV20-1 and TRBJ1-5; D unclear. Germline V lookup: CDR1 DFQATT, CDR2 SNEGSKA (reference sequence). V dropped 3 bases and J dropped 3 bases, with 9 bases sitting between them. This CDR3 comprises 13 residues. CDR3 bases: TGCAGTGCTAGCCGGCGGGCCAATCAGCCCCAGCATTTT. It yields the protein CSASRRANQPQHF.

The chain combines TRBV2 with TRBJ2-3; D might be TRBD2 (6 bases). The CDR3 is 17 amino acids. The V and J ends lost 4 bases and 6 bases respectively, with 23 bases between them. CDR1 and CDR2 (germline): SNHLY, FYNNEI. In nucleotides, the CDR3 is TGTGCCAGCAGTGTGCCCCTCAGGAGCGGACTAAGGGATACGCAGTATTTT. It codes for CASSVPLRSGLRDTQYF.

The V gene is TRBV10-3, the J gene TRBJ2-1; D is unresolved. V lost 6 bases, J lost 5 bases, and 5 bases lay in between. CDR1 is ENHRY, CDR2 SYGVKD, per germline. This CDR3 is 11 amino acids long. The CDR3 DNA reads TGTGCCATCAGGCAGAACAATGAGCAGTTCTTC. It codes for CAIRQNNEQFF.

This clonotype appeared a few times. The chain links TRBV29-1 to TRBJ2-5; 9 nucleotides line up with TRBD1. Germline loops: CDR1 SQVTM, CDR2 ANQGSEA. The CDR3 covers 13 residues. J gave up 2 bases and V 6 bases, and 4 bases lay outside the gene matches. In nucleotides, the CDR3 is TGCAGCGTAGTGACAGGGGGGCAAGAGACCCAGTACTTC. Encoded protein: CSVVTGGQETQYF.

The sample holds a few counts of this clonotype. V is TRBV5-1 and J is TRBJ1-6; 7 bases align to TRBD1. The germline V gene encodes CDR1 SGHRS and CDR2 YFSETQ. CDR3 length: 16 residues. J gave up 3 bases and V 3 bases, and 6 bases lay outside the gene matches. The CDR3 coding sequence is TGCGCCAGCAGCTCAAACCGGGACAGCTATAATTCACCCCTCCACTTT. Its protein is CASSSNRDSYNSPLHF. Complete variable domain (other parts from reference TRBV5-1 and TRBJ1-6): KAGVTQTPRYLIKTRGQQVTLSCSPISGHRSVSWYQQTPGQGLQFLFEYFSETQRNKGNFPGRFSGRQFSNSRSEMNVSTLELGDSALYLCASSSNRDSYNSPLHFGNGTRLTVT.

The chain employs TRBV5-5 and TRBJ2-7; 14 bases are shared with TRBD2. Looked up from germline, CDR1 is SGHKS and CDR2 is YYEKEE (reference sequence). The ends lost 2 bases at V and 3 bases at J; junction bases unmatched: 4. CDR3 length: 16 amino acids. CDR3 amino acids: CASSFGTSGSNYEQYF. The DNA for the CDR3 is TGTGCCAGCAGCTTTGGGACTAGCGGGAGTAACTACGAGCAGTACTTC.

This clonotype has only a few counts. The gene calls are TRBV19 and TRBJ1-5, with a possible D match to TRBD1 (5 bases). V was trimmed by 1 base and J by 6 bases, leaving 10 bases between them. Germline V gene data show CDR1 as LNHDA and CDR2 as SQIVND (reference sequence). The CDR3 loop spans 14 amino acids. The CDR3 loop is CASSIVGEGQPQHF. In DNA, the CDR3 is TGTGCCAGTAGTATAGTAGGGGAAGGTCAGCCCCAGCATTTT.

The chain uses TRBV15 and TRBJ2-7, with D perhaps matching TRBD1 (6 bases). The CDR3 is 13 residues long. V was pared by 6 bases and J by 3 bases, with 12 bases between. Per germline, CDR1 LNHNV and CDR2 YYDKDF (reference sequence). CDR3 sequence: CATSRDTGYEQYF. CDR3 bases: TGTGCCACCAGTCGGGACACCGGCTACGAGCAGTACTTC.

The genes are TRBV7-9 and TRBJ1-1, with D tentatively TRBD1 (5 bases). Germline V CDR1 and CDR2: SEHNR, FQNEAQ (reference sequence). The CDR3 is made up of 14 amino acids. V dropped 2 bases and J dropped 1 base, with 8 bases sitting between them. The CDR3 spells CASSLSQGNTEAFF. DNA for the CDR3: TGTGCCAGCAGCTTAAGTCAGGGGAACACTGAAGCTTTCTTT. The full variable domain, rest sourced from reference TRBV7-9 and TRBJ1-1, is DTGVSQNPRHKITKRGQNVTFRCDPISEHNRLYWYRQTLGQGPEFLTYFQNEAQLEKSRLLSDRFSAERPKGSFSTLEIQRTEQGDSAMYLCASSLSQGNTEAFFGQGTRLTVV.

J is TRBJ1-1 and V is TRBV20-1; D gene uncertain. Looked up from germline, CDR1 is DFQATT and CDR2 is SNEGSKA (reference sequence). The CDR3 totals 12 residues. The CDR3 loop reads CSAARLNTEAFF. CDR3 nucleotide sequence: TGCAGCGCCGCCCGTCTGAACACTGAAGCTTTCTTT.

This chain links TRBV20-1 with TRBJ1-2; D possibly corresponds to TRBD1 (5 bases). Looked up from germline, CDR1 is DFQATT and CDR2 is SNEGSKA (reference sequence). The CDR3 loop spans 13 amino acids. Trimming took off 4 bases at V and 5 bases at J, with 14 bases between the two ends. CDR3 protein: CSANARGTYGYTF. The CDR3 DNA reads as TGCAGTGCTAACGCAAGGGGCACTTATGGCTACACCTTC.

This clonotype is a singleton in its sample. The genes are TRBV7-9 and TRBJ2-2, with 10 bases lining up with TRBD2. Trimming took 2 bases from V and 6 from J; bases not matched to a gene: 3. The CDR3 extends over 15 amino acids. The germline V gene has CDR1 SEHNR and CDR2 FQNEAQ (reference sequence). The DNA of the CDR3 is TGTGCCAGCAGCTTACTTGGACTAGCGGCCGGGGAGCTGTTTTTT. Translation gives CASSLLGLAAGELFF.

This clonotype was recorded at least ten times. This sequence joins TRBV28 and TRBJ2-7, with TRBD1 matching 7 bases. Trimming took 3 bases from V and 1 from J; bases not matched to a gene: 9. The length of the CDR3 is 16 residues. The germline V gene has CDR1 MDHEN and CDR2 SYDVKM. CDR3 DNA sequence: TGTGCCAGCAGTTTTAAGTCGGGGACAGATTCCTACGAGCAGTACTTC. This translates into CASSFKSGTDSYEQYF.

The CDR3 DNA sequence: TGTGCCAGCAGACCCGGACCTTCGGGCGATGAAAAACTGTTTTTT. Translated: CASRPGPSGDEKLFF. The chain has TRBV12-3 or TRBV12-4 and TRBJ1-4; D ambiguous. V gave up 6 bases and J gave up 6 bases, with 17 bases separating them. This CDR3 comprises 15 residues.

The chain combines TRBV7-9 with TRBJ2-3, with 8 nucleotides matching TRBD2. This CDR3 has 14 amino acids. Germline V lookup: CDR1 SEHNR, CDR2 FQNEAQ (reference sequence). V was clipped by 5 bases and J by 4 bases; unmatched bases: 5. DNA for the CDR3: TGTGCCAGCAGCGCCGGGAGGGGTTCAGATACGCAGTATTTT. It yields the protein CASSAGRGSDTQYF.

In this sample, this clonotype turned up a few times. The V call is TRBV4-2, the J call TRBJ2-1; TRBD2 is a possible D gene (6 bases). CDR1 LGHNA and CDR2 YNFKEQ come from the germline V gene. V was pared by 3 bases and J by 7 bases, with 13 bases between. The length of the CDR3 is 14 residues. The CDR3 DNA reads TGTGCCAGCAGCCAGGACCTAGCGCCTAATGAGCAGTTCTTC. It codes for CASSQDLAPNEQFF.

This clonotype was seen a few times. Written as DNA, the CDR3 is TGTGCCAGCAGCGCCCTCTCGGGAGTACCGGGAGATACGCAGTATTTT. Its translation is CASSALSGVPGDTQYF. V and J are TRBV5-6 and TRBJ2-3, with D possibly TRBD2 on 6 matching bases. The V gene's germline CDR1 is SGHDT and CDR2 YYEEEE. The V gene lost 4 bases and the J gene lost 5 bases, with 20 bases spanning the gap. The CDR3 loop spans 16 amino acids. Drawing the rest from reference TRBV5-6 and TRBJ2-3, the complete variable domain is DAGVTQSPTHLIKTRGQQVTLRCSPKSGHDTVSWYQQALGQGPQFIFQYYEEEERQRGNFPDRFSGHQFPNYSSELNVNALLLGDSALYLCASSALSGVPGDTQYFGPGTRLTVL.

This clonotype occurred a few times. The chain links TRBV2 to TRBJ2-1; D may be TRBD2 (5 bases). The CDR3 spans 16 residues. V was trimmed by 3 bases and J by 6 bases, leaving 18 bases between them. The germline CDR1 and CDR2 sequences are SNHLY and FYNNEI. The CDR3 reads CASSDRYTGMINEQFF. The CDR3 nucleotides are TGTGCCAGCAGTGATCGCTACACCGGGATGATCAATGAGCAGTTCTTC.